The 24 T cell receptor beta chains in this list originate from one sample, sequenced in a study of Tregs in tolerant kidney transplant recipients. For these receptors, no antigen is known. The repertoire was sequenced with immunoSEQ multiplex PCR; TCRdb's copy has only in-frame clones and lacks some. The repertoire includes around 30,000 clones, 82% of them detected once, and about 2.2% sits in the top ten. Sequencing was performed on Tregs from blood cultured with allogeneic cells. The receptor source for this set is a human donor in good health.

This clone was recorded a few times. The CDR3 protein is CARSLPGAYEQYF. In DNA, the CDR3 is TGTGCCAGAAGCTTGCCGGGGGCCTACGAGCAGTACTTC. The chain is built from TRBV5-3 and TRBJ2-7, with D possibly TRBD2 on 6 matching bases. TRBV5-3 counts as an open reading frame of uncertain function. Trimming took off 1 base at V and 2 bases at J, with 7 bases between the two ends. This CDR3 spans 13 amino acids.

The chain couples TRBV7-1 to TRBJ2-7; no definite D call. TRBV7-1 is an open reading frame whose function is uncertain. The V and J ends lost 5 bases and 2 bases respectively, with 10 bases between them. The CDR3 has 13 amino acids. CDR3 protein: CASSIDGAYEQYF. The CDR3 DNA reads TGTGCCAGCAGCATAGATGGAGCCTACGAGCAGTACTTC.

Only one count was recorded for this clone. The chain is built from TRBV14 and TRBJ2-5, with 13 positions matching TRBD2. Germline V gene sequence: CDR1 SGHDN, CDR2 FVKESK. The V segment lost 4 bases and the J segment 2 bases; nucleotides outside the gene matches: 7. The CDR3 is 17 amino acids. In DNA, the CDR3 is TGTGCCAGCAGCCCCCGCCGACTAGCGGGGGGTCAAGAGACCCAGTACTTC. It yields the protein CASSPRRLAGGQETQYF.

The chain uses TRBV18 and TRBJ1-2; D not resolved. Germline V CDR1 and CDR2: KGHSH, LQKENI. The CDR3 has 14 residues. Trimming took 8 bases from V and 1 from J, leaving 14 bases between them. Here the CDR3 DNA reads TGTGCCAGCCACCCCCGGGAGGTTAACTATGGCTACACCTTC. This codes for CASHPREVNYGYTF.

The rearrangement joins TRBV18 to TRBJ2-5; no clear D. Looked up from germline, CDR1 is KGHSH and CDR2 is LQKENI. The V gene lost 5 bases and the J gene lost 12 bases, with 19 bases spanning the gap. The CDR3 loop spans 13 amino acids. The chain's CDR3 is CASSATLWEAKYF. In DNA form, the CDR3 reads TGTGCCAGCTCAGCTACACTATGGGAAGCAAAGTACTTC. The entire variable domain, with the rest obtained from reference TRBV18 and TRBJ2-5, is as follows: NAGVMQNPRHLVRRRGQEARLRCSPMKGHSHVYWYRQLPEEGLKFMVYLQKENIIDESGMPKERFSAEFPKEGPSILRIQQVVRGDSAAYFCASSATLWEAKYFGPGTRLLVL.

This chain links TRBV27 with TRBJ2-6; 9 bases map to TRBD1. V gave up 3 bases and J gave up 0 bases; unmatched junction bases: 6. The CDR3 sequence is 18 residues long. Germline V gene data show CDR1 as MNHEY and CDR2 as SMNVEV (reference sequence). This CDR3 reads CASSFRGQGYSGANVLTF. CDR3 DNA sequence: TGTGCCAGCAGTTTCAGGGGACAGGGATACTCTGGGGCCAACGTCCTGACTTTC.

This clone was observed a few times. The chain uses TRBV11-2 and TRBJ1-2; D possibly corresponds to TRBD1 (5 bases). Germline lookup yields CDR1 SGHAT and CDR2 FQNNGV. V shed 3 bases and J shed 7 bases, with 18 bases lying between them. This CDR3 has 15 amino acids. This chain's CDR3 is CASSLTYPQGTGYTF. In DNA, the CDR3 is TGTGCCAGCAGCTTGACCTATCCGCAGGGAACTGGCTACACCTTC.

This sequence joins TRBV10-3 and TRBJ2-3; no reliable D call. Trimming removed 0 bases from V and 5 bases from J, with 3 bases in between. Germline V gives CDR1 ENHRY, CDR2 SYGVKD. This CDR3 comprises 12 residues. For the CDR3, the DNA is TGTGCCATCAGTGAGTCGGGAGATACGCAGTATTTT. This encodes CAISESGDTQYF.

V and J are TRBV7-9 and TRBJ1-3, with a weak D call TRBD1 (6 bases). The germline CDR1 and CDR2 sequences are SEHNR and FQNEAQ (reference sequence). V gave up 10 bases and J gave up 2 bases, with 15 bases separating them. CDR3 length: 14 amino acids. The CDR3 DNA sequence: TGTGCCATGTACCAGGGGTTCCCTGGAAACACCATATATTTT. Translation: CAMYQGFPGNTIYF.

This clone was seen just once. V is TRBV25-1 and J is TRBJ2-1, with no clear D. V was clipped by 5 bases and J by 6 bases, with 26 bases between them. The CDR3 has 18 residues. Germline V CDR1 and CDR2: MGHDK, SYGVNS. CDR3 in DNA: TGTGCCAGCAGTCCCTCGCCGGGCCTCTCCTTAACGGGCAATGAGCAGTTCTTC. Protein sequence: CASSPSPGLSLTGNEQFF.

CDR3 amino acids: CASSQDPGGSYNEQFF. The CDR3 bases are TGCGCCAGCAGCCAAGATCCGGGGGGCTCCTACAATGAGCAGTTCTTC. This chain joins TRBV4-3 and TRBJ2-1; 7 bases map to TRBD2. Unmatched junction bases numbered 2, after V lost 0 bases and J lost 0 bases. This CDR3 is 16 amino acids long. CDR1 and CDR2 from the germline V gene are LGHNA and YSLEER.

The chain is built from TRBV6-1 and TRBJ1-6; D perhaps matches TRBD1 (6 bases). V dropped 11 bases and J dropped 0 bases, with 14 bases sitting between them. CDR3 length: 15 amino acids. CDR1 and CDR2 from the germline V gene are MNHNS and SASEGT. The CDR3 here is CACRGLSSYNSPLHF. The CDR3 DNA is TGTGCCTGTCGGGGGCTTAGCTCCTATAATTCACCCCTCCACTTT.

This chain joins TRBV27 and TRBJ1-1, with 7 positions matching TRBD1. CDR1 is MNHEY and CDR2 is SMNVEV in the germline V gene (reference sequence). This CDR3 spans 12 amino acids. The V and J ends lost 5 bases and 10 bases, in that order; junction bases with no gene match: 7. The CDR3 loop is CASSPRGQRAFF. The DNA of the CDR3 is TGTGCCAGCAGTCCACGGGGACAGCGAGCTTTCTTT.

Comment on this clone: A junction end diverges from the germline sequence, so it may reflect a read error. The chain carries TRBV7-7 and TRBJ2-2, with D uncertain. The germline V gene encodes CDR1 SSHAT and CDR2 FNYEAQ (reference sequence). The CDR3 spans 16 residues. CDR3 coding DNA: TGTGCTAGCAGCTTAGGGTGGGAAGGGAATGGCGGGGAGCTGTTTTTT. It yields the protein CASSLGWEGNGGELFF.

This clone was seen only a few times. J is TRBJ1-2 and V is TRBV30; 8 nucleotides line up with TRBD1. Germline V lookup: CDR1 GTSNPN, CDR2 SVGIG (reference sequence). CDR3 size: 16 residues. With 2 bases clipped from V and 4 bases from J, the junction kept 12 bases outside the gene matches. The CDR3 loop is CAWSRQGPPWGYGYTF. For the CDR3, the DNA is TGTGCCTGGAGTCGACAGGGGCCCCCATGGGGCTATGGCTACACCTTC.

The V call is TRBV5-4, the J call TRBJ2-2; D is unresolved. The CDR3 contains 15 residues. Trimming cost V 2 bases and J 6 bases, with 14 bases left between them. CDR1 and CDR2 (germline): SGHNT, YYREEE (reference sequence). CDR3: CASSFSRGRPGELFF. The CDR3 nucleotides read TGTGCCAGCAGCTTTTCACGAGGCCGGCCCGGGGAGCTGTTTTTT.

The rearrangement joins TRBV7-2 to TRBJ2-7, with 9 bases fitting TRBD1. CDR1 is SGHTA and CDR2 is FQGNSA in the germline V gene. This CDR3 contains 15 residues. Losses at the gene ends were 5 bases for V and 1 base for J; bases not matched to a gene: 6. The CDR3 bases are TGTGCCAGCAGCCTACAGACAGGGGGGTCCTACGAGCAGTACTTC. Translating it yields CASSLQTGGSYEQYF.

V gene TRBV28 combines with J gene TRBJ2-7; the D is unclear. The germline CDR1 and CDR2 sequences are MDHEN and SYDVKM. The V and J ends lost 3 bases and 2 bases respectively, with 11 bases between them. The CDR3 covers 14 residues. The chain's CDR3 is CASSFAPLAYEQYF. The CDR3 bases are TGTGCCAGCAGTTTTGCCCCACTGGCCTACGAGCAGTACTTC.

Regarding this clone: One end of the junction does not line up with germline, which may come from a read error. J is TRBJ2-7 and V is TRBV4-1; TRBD2 is a possible D gene (5 bases). CDR1 is MGHRA, CDR2 YSYEKL, per germline. CDR3 length: 13 residues. CDR3 in amino acids: CASSQWVRGEQCF. Here the CDR3 DNA reads TGCGCCAGCAGCCAATGGGTACGGGGTGAGCAGTGCTTC.

This clone has a handful of counts. The chain recombines TRBV20-1 with TRBJ1-2; tentative D call: TRBD1 (5 bases). The V end lost 4 bases, the J end lost 4 bases, and 7 bases lay between the germline ends. CDR3 length: 11 amino acids. CDR1 and CDR2 (germline): DFQATT, SNEGSKA (reference sequence). CDR3 sequence reads: CSATGTYGYTF. The CDR3 nucleotides read TGCAGTGCTACAGGGACCTATGGCTACACCTTC.

This clone was counted between two and nine times. This chain's CDR3 is CASRPRTLRQSEAFF. The CDR3 DNA follows: TGTGCCAGTAGACCACGCACATTACGACAGAGCGAAGCTTTCTTT. The rearrangement joins TRBV19 to TRBJ1-1; possible D gene TRBD1, 5 bases. The CDR3 extends over 15 amino acids. V lost 6 bases and J 8 bases, leaving 22 bases between the germline ends. The germline gives CDR1 LNHDA, CDR2 SQIVND (reference sequence).

The rearrangement joins TRBV5-1 to TRBJ1-2; TRBD1 is a possible D gene (5 bases). The CDR3 is 14 residues long. Trimming shortened V by 4 bases and J by 8 bases, and 18 bases separated the two germline ends. CDR1 and CDR2 (germline): SGHRS, YFSETQ. The CDR3 DNA is TGCGCCAGCAGCGTGCTCCTCGGGGCACAGGGCTACACCTTC. Translated: CASSVLLGAQGYTF. The full variable domain, in which reference TRBV5-1 and TRBJ1-2 provide the parts outside the CDR3, is KAGVTQTPRYLIKTRGQQVTLSCSPISGHRSVSWYQQTPGQGLQFLFEYFSETQRNKGNFPGRFSGRQFSNSRSEMNVSTLELGDSALYLCASSVLLGAQGYTFGSGTRLTVV.

This clone is a singleton in its sample. The J gene is TRBJ1-1, the V gene TRBV5-1, with D perhaps TRBD1 (5 bases). V was shortened by 4 bases and J by 10 bases, with 20 bases between the two germline ends. CDR1 is SGHRS and CDR2 is YFSETQ in the germline V gene. The CDR3 sequence is 14 residues long. CDR3 coding DNA: TGCGCCAGCAGCCCACAGGTAGCCGCCCGGGGAGCTTTCTTT. This translates into CASSPQVAARGAFF. The full variable domain, with the rest looked up from reference TRBV5-1 and TRBJ1-1, is KAGVTQTPRYLIKTRGQQVTLSCSPISGHRSVSWYQQTPGQGLQFLFEYFSETQRNKGNFPGRFSGRQFSNSRSEMNVSTLELGDSALYLCASSPQVAARGAFFGQGTRLTVV.

In DNA form, the CDR3 reads TGTGCCACCGCCAGGGACAGAAGCTACGAGCAGTACTTC. It encodes CATARDRSYEQYF. The V gene is TRBV2, the J gene TRBJ2-7, with 7 bases matching TRBD1. Per the germline V gene, CDR1 is SNHLY and CDR2 is FYNNEI. The J segment lost 3 bases and the V segment lost 10 bases, leaving 9 bases of the junction unmatched. This CDR3 spans 13 amino acids. Filled out from reference TRBV2 and TRBJ2-7, the complete variable domain reads EPEVTQTPSHQVTQMGQEVILRCVPISNHLYFYWYRQILGQKVEFLVSFYNNEISEKSEIFDDQFSVERPDGSNFTLKIRSTKLEDSAMYFCATARDRSYEQYFGPGTRLTVT.